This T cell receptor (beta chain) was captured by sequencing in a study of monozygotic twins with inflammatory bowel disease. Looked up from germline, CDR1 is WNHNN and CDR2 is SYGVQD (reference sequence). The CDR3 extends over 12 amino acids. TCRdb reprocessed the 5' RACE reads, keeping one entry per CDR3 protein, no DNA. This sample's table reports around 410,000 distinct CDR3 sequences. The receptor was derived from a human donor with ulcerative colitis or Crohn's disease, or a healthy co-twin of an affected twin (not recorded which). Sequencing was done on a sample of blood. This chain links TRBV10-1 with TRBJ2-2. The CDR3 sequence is CASMWDTGELFF.